A selection of T cell receptor beta chains follows, all from one sample in a study of shared clonotypes between healthy human individuals. Method: immunoSEQ multiplex PCR; TCRdb's copy keeps in-frame clones and lacks some. The sample carries hundreds of thousands of clones, approximately 73% recorded once. The sample consisted of memory CD4+ T cells sorted from blood. The receptors stem from a woman in her 30s in good health. Each CDR3 is given without its conserved first and last residue. Expanded clones get a size class; other rows say once, few or many, or leave the size out.

many	TRBV4-1	TRBJ2-5	ASSQVERTRVRSETQY
-	TRBV9	TRBJ2-7	ASSVTGKSEQY
-	TRBV6-1	TRBJ1-5	ASTPAEGGNQPQH
-	TRBV11-2	TRBJ1-1	ASSPPGRGTGAF
-	TRBV11-2	TRBJ2-1	ASSSWNEQF
few	TRBV7-9	TRBJ2-1	ASSLPGTSVNEQF
-	TRBV6-1	TRBJ2-2	ASSENLFGGELF
once	TRBV28	TRBJ1-4	ASSSPGLRGEKLF
few	TRBV7-6	TRBJ2-1	ASSLVMGAYNEQF
many	TRBV5-1	TRBJ2-5	ASSHEGSGRSETQY
-	TRBV20-1	TRBJ2-1	SAFRGNEQF
once	TRBV10-1	TRBJ1-3	ASSESLPGNTIY
-	TRBV16	TRBJ1-2	ASSQRRDGYT
-	TRBV7-2	TRBJ2-1	APQTNEQF
-	TRBV11-3	TRBJ1-1	ASSLATGLTEAF
once	TRBV11-2	TRBJ1-3	ASSYTSSGNTIY
few	TRBV5-1	TRBJ1-3	ASSPGGGAGNTIY
-	TRBV4-1	TRBJ2-5	ASSHLRAHSRETQY
-	TRBV6-1	TRBJ2-7	ASSVGSYEQY
many	TRBV5-5	TRBJ1-4	ASSFSENEKLF
-	TRBV27	TRBJ2-7	ASSPLDSYYEQY
few	TRBV6-5	TRBJ2-1	ASSTRTGSDEQF
-	TRBV10-2	TRBJ2-1	ASRTSGTIGQF
few	TRBV10-3	TRBJ2-5	ATSGGMRETQY
-	TRBV5-4	TRBJ1-2	ASSFNSGGAGYGYT
-	TRBV19	TRBJ1-2	ASSWTETNYGYT
-	TRBV7-2	TRBJ2-5	ASSSAATGRSETQY
few	TRBV6-5	TRBJ2-3	ASSRRDSITDTQY
-	TRBV9	TRBJ2-1	ASSVQGGLPYNEQF
-	TRBV2	TRBJ2-3	ASSGAVYGADTQY
-	TRBV29-1	TRBJ2-5	SVDSASGARSNQY